This T cell receptor (beta chain) was captured by sequencing in a study of OX40 agonist ivuxolimab in advanced cancers. For context, the study as a whole: Ivuxolimab, which targeted the costimulatory receptor OX40 (CD134), was an agonistic, fully human IgG2 monoclonal antibody. Peripheral TCRbeta sequencing was intended to test whether TCR sequence diversity was altered and clonal T-cell expansion was caused by ivuxolimab. Prior anti-PD-1, anti-PD-L1 or anti-CTLA-4 therapy was permitted, and checkpoint inhibitors had been received by around 39% of dose-escalation patients. Among the roughly 52 dose-escalation patients, roughly 20 had hepatocellular carcinoma, roughly 15 melanoma, 9 renal cell carcinoma and 9 head and neck cancer. The paper describes the monotherapy dose-escalation part (N of about 57 patients) of the phase I trial of ivuxolimab. Partial responses occurred in three dose-escalation patients: two with cutaneous melanoma and one with hepatocellular carcinoma. Intravenous ivuxolimab was administered to patients every 2 weeks at six dose levels: 0.01, 0.1, 0.3, 1.5, 3 and 10 mg/kg. A male proportion of roughly 80% and a mean age of approximately 62 years, ranging from roughly 20 to 80, were recorded for the dose-escalation cohort.

Study-wide findings and limitations: Antigen specificity was not determined for the clonally expanded peripheral T cells. In the 0.1-3.0 mg/kg groups, partial responders had among the lowest normalized peripheral clonal expansion, particularly in CD8+ T cells. On average, CD8+ T cells showed more expanded clones than CD4+ T cells after ivuxolimab. Low levels of normalized T-cell clonal expansion were also seen in some patients who did not respond. At doses of 0.1 to 3.0 mg/kg, clonal expansion of both CD4+ and CD8+ T cells in blood was seen between baseline and week 6.

The trial excluded patients who had a history of autoimmune disease or who were on systemic immunosuppression. Peripheral blood for TCR sequencing was drawn from every dose cohort at baseline, at cycle 4 day 1 and at cycle 7 day 1. The samples were drawn from a first-in-human, open-label, multicenter phase I dose-escalation trial of ivuxolimab. Adults with locally advanced or metastatic melanoma, renal cell carcinoma, hepatocellular carcinoma or head and neck squamous cell carcinoma were enrolled in the trial. CD4+ and CD8+ T cells were sorted separately from peripheral blood before TCR sequencing. Worth noting for this clone: Its antigen target is currently unknown. No base-level quality is on record; no much larger clone is a single base apart.

Genomic DNA was extracted from sorted cells for sequencing of the TCRbeta CDR3 region. TCRbeta CDR3 regions were sequenced using the immunoSEQ Assay. What TCRdb holds here is the immuneACCESS table cut down to in-frame rearrangements. Part of the clones is not present; checked against another copy, under half of the missing clones reflect an unresolved V gene, and the others are unexplained. For this sample the table gives around 64,000 clones, of which 80% to 90% were detected only once. The top ten clones comprise 0.37% of the sample. The cysteine opens and the phenylalanine closes a CDR3 of 15 amino acids. The retained sequence is limited to the CDR3, 45 bases, with the frame set at the first base. At the junction V is shortened by 4 bases and J by 3 bases, with 15 bases in between. CDR1 and CDR2 are drawn from the germline V gene: KGHSH, LQKENI.

This sample comprised CD4+ or CD8+ T cells sorted from blood, obtained in a trial of the OX40 agonist ivuxolimab. The sequence derives from an adult with an advanced solid tumor such as melanoma, head and neck, liver or kidney cancer. The chain was built from TRBV18 and TRBJ2-5; the D gene may be TRBD1 or TRBD2, since each aligns over 7 bases. DNA sequence: TGTGCCAGCTCACTCAGACAGGGAGGGGAAGAGACCCAGTACTTC. The translation is CASSLRQGGEETQYF.